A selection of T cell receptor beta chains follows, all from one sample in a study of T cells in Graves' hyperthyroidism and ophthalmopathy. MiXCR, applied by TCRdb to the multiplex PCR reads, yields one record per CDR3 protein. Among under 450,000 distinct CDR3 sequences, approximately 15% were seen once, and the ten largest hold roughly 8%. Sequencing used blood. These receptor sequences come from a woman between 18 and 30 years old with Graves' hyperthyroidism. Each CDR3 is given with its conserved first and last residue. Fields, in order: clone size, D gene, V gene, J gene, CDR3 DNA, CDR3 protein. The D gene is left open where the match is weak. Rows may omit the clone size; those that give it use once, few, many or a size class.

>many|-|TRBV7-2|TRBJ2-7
TGTGCCAGCAGCCGGAGTCCACGCCCCACCTACGAGCAGTACTTC
CASSRSPRPTYEQYF
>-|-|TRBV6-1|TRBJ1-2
TGTGCCAGCAGGACCGGGACTCCATCCGGCTACACCTTC
CASRTGTPSGYTF
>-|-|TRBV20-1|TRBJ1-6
TGCAGTGCTAGGGACTTCGGACAGCAGATTAATTCACCCCTCCACTTT
CSARDFGQQINSPLHF
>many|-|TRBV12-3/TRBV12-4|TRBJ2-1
TGTGCCAGCAGGAGGGGCTACAATGAGCAGTTCTTC
CASRRGYNEQFF
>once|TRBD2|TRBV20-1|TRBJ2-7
TGCAGTGCGAGACTAGCGCCGACCTACGAGCAGTACTTC
CSARLAPTYEQYF
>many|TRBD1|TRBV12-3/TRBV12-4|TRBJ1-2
TGTGCCAGCAGTTTGGGGCAGGGGGCAGGTGGCTACACCTTC
CASSLGQGAGGYTF
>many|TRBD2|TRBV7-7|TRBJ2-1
TGTGCTAGCAGCCCACTAGCGGGAGCCTCCTACAATGAGCAGTTCTTC
CASSPLAGASYNEQFF
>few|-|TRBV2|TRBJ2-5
TGTGCCAGCAGTGAGGGCAGGGTCGAAAAGACCCAGTACTTC
CASSEGRVEKTQYF
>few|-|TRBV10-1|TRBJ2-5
TGCGCCAGCAGTGAGGGTCCGGCGAAGACCCAGTACTTC
CASSEGPAKTQYF
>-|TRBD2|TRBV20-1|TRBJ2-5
TGCAGTGCTGGACTAGCGGGGGGGTACCAAGAGACCCAGTACTTC
CSAGLAGGYQETQYF
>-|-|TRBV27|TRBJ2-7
TGTGCCAGCAGTTTTACACAGCGAGAGAGGTGGCAGTACTTC
CASSFTQRERWQYF
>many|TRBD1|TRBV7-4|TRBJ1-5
TGTGCCAGCAGCTTAGCCCAGGGGGTTTGCAATCAGCCCCAGCATTTT
CASSLAQGVCNQPQHF
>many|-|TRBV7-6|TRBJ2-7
TGTGCCAGCAGCTTAGTTGGGCGGGCCTACGAGCAGTACTTC
CASSLVGRAYEQYF
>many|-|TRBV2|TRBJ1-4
TGTGCCAGCAGTGGAGGGGCTTGGGCAAAACTGTTTTTT
CASSGGAWAKLFF
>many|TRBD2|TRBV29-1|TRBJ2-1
TGCAGCGTTGAATGGGCTAGCGGACTCCCAACTTGGCAGTTCTTC
CSVEWASGLPTWQFF
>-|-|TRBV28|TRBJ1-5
TGTGCCAGCAGTAGCAGCGCCGCGGGGAATCAGCCCCAGCATTTT
CASSSSAAGNQPQHF
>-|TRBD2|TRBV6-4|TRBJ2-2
TGTGCCAGCAGTGGGACTAGCGGTAACACCGGGGAGCTGTTTTTT
CASSGTSGNTGELFF
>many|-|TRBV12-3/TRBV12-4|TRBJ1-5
TGTGCCAGCAGTTTTGGTAATCAGCCCCAGCATTTT
CASSFGNQPQHF
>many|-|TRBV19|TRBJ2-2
TGTGCCAGTACCCGGATCGGGACCAAAGACGGGATCACCGGGGAGCTGTTTTTT
CASTRIGTKDGITGELFF
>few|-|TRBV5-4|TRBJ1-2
TGTGCCAGCAGCGAGGGGTTGGCAGACTATGGCTACACCTTC
CASSEGLADYGYTF
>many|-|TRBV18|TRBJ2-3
TGTGCCAGCTCACCACCAGTCATGGAAGCCATTCGTACGCAGTATTTT
CASSPPVMEAIRTQYF
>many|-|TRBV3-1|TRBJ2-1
TGTGCCAGCAGCCAGGGCTCCTACAATGAGCAGTTCTTC
CASSQGSYNEQFF
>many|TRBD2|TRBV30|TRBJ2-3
TGTGCCTGGGGACTAGCGGGGTCAGGAGATACGCAGTATTTT
CAWGLAGSGDTQYF
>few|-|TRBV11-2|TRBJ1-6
TGTGCCAGCAGCTGGGCAGGGGCTGAATATTCACCCCTCCACTTT
CASSWAGAEYSPLHF
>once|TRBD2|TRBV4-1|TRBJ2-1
TGCGCCAGCAGCCAAGAGGTGGGGGGGGGATACAATGAGCAGTTCTTC
CASSQEVGGGYNEQFF
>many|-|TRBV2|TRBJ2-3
TGTGCCAGCAGTGACAGAGATACGCAGTATTTT
CASSDRDTQYF
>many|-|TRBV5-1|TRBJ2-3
TGCGCCAGCGCGCTTCCGGGACTGAACACAGATACGCAGTATTTT
CASALPGLNTDTQYF
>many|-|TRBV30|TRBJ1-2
TGTGCCTTGGCGGGCTACACCTTC
CALAGYTF
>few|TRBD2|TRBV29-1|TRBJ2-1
TGCAGCGTTGAATGGGGGGGACGGCCCGAGCAGTTCTTC
CSVEWGGRPEQFF
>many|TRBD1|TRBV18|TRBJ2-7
TGTGCCAGCTCACGCCGGGACAGGGAGGACGAGCAGTACTTC
CASSRRDREDEQYF
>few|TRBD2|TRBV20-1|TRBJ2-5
TGCAGTGCTAGAGTTCTGAGGGAGGGCCCCCCAGAGACCCAGTACTTC
CSARVLREGPPETQYF
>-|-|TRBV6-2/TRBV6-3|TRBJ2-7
TGTGCCAGCAGTTCTACTGGCATTGCAGACGAGCAGTACTTC
CASSSTGIADEQYF